These 17 T cell receptor beta chains were all obtained from the same sample, sequenced in a study of shared clonotypes between healthy human individuals. Naive CD8 cells lacked CD45RO, underwent positive selection for CCR7 and left out terminally differentiated effector memory CD45RA+ cells. The data were produced by immunoSEQ multiplex PCR, yet TCRdb's version contains in-frame clones alone and is incomplete. Here the sample spans about 1,800,000 clones, about 95% being singletons. The specimen was naive CD8+ T cells sorted from blood. The receptor set was obtained from a man aged 18-30 years in good health.

The rearrangement links TRBV9 to TRBJ2-3, with TRBD2 matching over 9 bases. The CDR3 covers 16 residues. The trim removed 4 bases at V and 2 bases at J, leaving 8 bases unmatched. Germline values: CDR1 SGDLS, CDR2 YYNGEE. The CDR3 DNA reads TGTGCCAGCAGCAATATAGCGGGGGATTTCACAGATACGCAGTATTTT. This sequence encodes CASSNIAGDFTDTQYF.

The chain carries TRBV25-1 and TRBJ1-6, with D possibly TRBD1 on 5 matching bases. Germline CDR1 MGHDK, CDR2 SYGVNS. V gave up 2 bases and J gave up 9 bases, with 14 bases separating them. The CDR3 is made up of 15 amino acids. The CDR3 DNA follows: TGTGCCAGCAGTGAACAAAATGGGGCAGCTTCACCCCTCCACTTT. Translating it yields CASSEQNGAASPLHF.

CDR3 nucleotide sequence: TGTGCCAGCAGTGAAAGGGGAGCAACTATTTTGGGGCTCACCGGGGAGCTGTTTTTT. It codes for CASSERGATILGLTGELFF. This chain joins TRBV6-1 and TRBJ2-2, with D perhaps given as TRBD1 or TRBD2 (5 bases each). V was shortened by 2 bases and J by 4 bases, with 23 bases between the two germline ends. Germline V gene sequence: CDR1 MNHNS, CDR2 SASEGT. This CDR3 has 19 residues.

Points on this clone: Within the sample, other DNA sequences also encode this same CDR3. V is TRBV9 and J is TRBJ1-1; 7 positions agree with TRBD1. The germline gives CDR1 SGDLS, CDR2 YYNGEE. The V and J ends lost 3 bases and 5 bases, in that order; junction bases with no gene match: 1. The CDR3 contains 12 residues. DNA of the CDR3: TGTGCCAGCAGCGCGACAGGGACTGAAGCTTTCTTT. Its protein product is CASSATGTEAFF.

This clone appeared once. The chain carries TRBV11-2 and TRBJ2-7; D may be TRBD2 (5 bases). The CDR3 totals 14 residues. Germline-derived CDR1 and CDR2 are SGHAT and FQNNGV. Trimming removed 1 base at V and 2 bases at J, with 9 bases between. In DNA form, the CDR3 reads TGTGCCAGCAGCTTAGGTGCAGCGGCCTACGAGCAGTACTTC. It is translated as CASSLGAAAYEQYF.

The chain joins TRBV9 to TRBJ2-7, with D perhaps assigned TRBD1 or TRBD2 (5 bases each). Germline CDR1 is SGDLS and CDR2 is YYNGEE. The CDR3 runs to 16 residues. With 4 bases removed from V and 3 bases from J, the gap between germline ends came to 20 bases. The CDR3 sequence is CASSLAEGATGYEQYF. In DNA, the CDR3 is TGTGCCAGCAGCCTAGCCGAAGGGGCTACCGGCTACGAGCAGTACTTC.

The V and J genes are TRBV7-3 and TRBJ2-3; D not resolved. The CDR3 contains 16 residues. The germline gives CDR1 SGHTA, CDR2 FQGTGA. Trimming left V 2 bases short and J 0 bases short, with 12 bases between. The CDR3 here is CASSLGLGPSTDTQYF. CDR3 in DNA: TGTGCCAGCAGCTTAGGTCTGGGCCCGAGCACAGATACGCAGTATTTT.

The V gene is TRBV6-5, the J gene TRBJ2-5; D gene uncertain. The CDR3 totals 14 residues. V gave up 1 base and J gave up 3 bases, with 9 bases separating them. CDR1 is MNHEY, CDR2 SVGAGI, per germline. CDR3 region: CASSYWAVEETQYF. The CDR3 coding sequence is TGTGCCAGCAGTTACTGGGCAGTCGAAGAGACCCAGTACTTC.

The chain is built from TRBV7-3 and TRBJ1-1; no clear D. Trimming left V 5 bases short and J 8 bases short, with 15 bases between. The CDR3 runs to 13 residues. Germline V lookup: CDR1 SGHTA, CDR2 FQGTGA. The CDR3 bases are TGTGCCAGCAGCAACCTACTGGACCCGGAAGCTTTCTTT. It translates to CASSNLLDPEAFF. The full variable domain, with the rest looked up from reference TRBV7-3 and TRBJ1-1, is GAGVSQTPSNKVTEKGKYVELRCDPISGHTALYWYRQSLGQGPEFLIYFQGTGAADDSGLPNDRFFAVRPEGSVSTLKIQRTERGDSAVYLCASSNLLDPEAFFGQGTRLTVV.

This clone was detected only once. The chain employs TRBV13 and TRBJ2-2, with unresolved D. The V end lost 1 base, the J end lost 0 bases, and 6 bases lay between the germline ends. This CDR3 spans 15 amino acids. Germline V gives CDR1 PRHDT, CDR2 FYEKMQ (reference sequence). The CDR3 DNA sequence: TGTGCCAGCAGCTTAGCGGTCGCGAACACCGGGGAGCTGTTTTTT. It encodes CASSLAVANTGELFF.

Of note for this clone: Additional DNA sequences in this sample encode the identical CDR3. The J gene is TRBJ2-3, the V gene TRBV6-5; D unresolved. This CDR3 comprises 14 residues. Per the germline V gene, CDR1 is MNHEY and CDR2 is SVGAGI. Trimming took off 0 bases at V and 0 bases at J, with 4 bases between the two ends. The CDR3: CASSYSDSTDTQYF. DNA for the CDR3: TGTGCCAGCAGTTACTCCGACAGCACAGATACGCAGTATTTT.

Turning to this clone: The same CDR3 can be traced to other DNA sequences in this sample. The CDR3 sequence: CSVEGQGPDTQYF. The CDR3 region has the DNA TGCAGCGTTGAAGGACAGGGTCCAGATACGCAGTATTTT. The chain couples TRBV29-1 to TRBJ2-3; 7 bases are a match to TRBD1. J was trimmed by 4 bases and V by 1 base; bases with no gene match: 2. The CDR3 runs to 13 residues. Looked up from germline, CDR1 is SQVTM and CDR2 is ANQGSEA.

The gene calls are TRBV27 and TRBJ2-1; TRBD2 matches at 7 bases. Germline assignment: CDR1 MNHEY and CDR2 SMNVEV (reference sequence). V lost 0 bases and J lost 14; bases outside the gene matches: 7. The CDR3 is 13 amino acids. The CDR3 region has the DNA TGTGCCAGCAGTTTATCGGGACTAAGCGGGAAGTTCTTC. Amino acid sequence: CASSLSGLSGKFF.

V gene TRBV5-1 combines with J gene TRBJ2-1, with a tentative D call TRBD1 (6 bases). This CDR3 comprises 13 residues. Trimming took off 3 bases at V and 6 bases at J, with 10 bases between the two ends. Germline V gene data show CDR1 as SGHRS and CDR2 as YFSETQ. The DNA of the CDR3 is TGCGCCAGCAGCTGGGGACACGGCAATGAGCAGTTCTTC. Translated, it gives CASSWGHGNEQFF. The complete variable domain, with remaining parts taken from reference TRBV5-1 and TRBJ2-1, reads KAGVTQTPRYLIKTRGQQVTLSCSPISGHRSVSWYQQTPGQGLQFLFEYFSETQRNKGNFPGRFSGRQFSNSRSEMNVSTLELGDSALYLCASSWGHGNEQFFGPGTRLTVL.

The chain is built from TRBV7-3 and TRBJ2-7; 11 positions match TRBD2. The V and J ends lost 2 bases and 2 bases, in that order; junction bases with no gene match: 2. Germline CDR1 reads SGHTA; CDR2 reads FQGTGA. The CDR3 is made up of 15 amino acids. This CDR3 reads CASSLGLAGTYEQYF. The CDR3 bases are TGTGCCAGCAGCTTAGGACTAGCGGGCACCTACGAGCAGTACTTC.

CDR3 sequence reads: CASSGDSNTGELFF. CDR3 nucleotide sequence: TGTGCCAGCAGCGGGGACTCTAACACCGGGGAGCTGTTTTTT. This sequence joins TRBV5-6 and TRBJ2-2, with D maybe TRBD2 (6 bases). With 4 bases removed from V and 2 bases from J, the gap between germline ends came to 9 bases. This CDR3 contains 14 residues. Per the germline V gene, CDR1 is SGHDT and CDR2 is YYEEEE.

The V gene is TRBV4-1, the J gene TRBJ2-7; the match to TRBD2 covers 10 bases. Germline assignment: CDR1 MGHRA and CDR2 YSYEKL. V was pared by 6 bases and J by 1 base, with 6 bases of the junction left unmatched. The CDR3 extends over 15 amino acids. The CDR3 sequence: CASRPASGGSYEQYF. The CDR3 DNA is TGCGCCAGCAGACCAGCTAGCGGGGGATCCTACGAGCAGTACTTC.